This record covers a single T cell receptor beta chain. The source of the sample is a study of CD8+ T cells in alopecia areata. Investigators isolated RNA and reverse transcribed it into cDNA to act as the sequencing template. Measured with immunoSEQ multiplex PCR; TCRdb has only the in-frame clones, and not every one. This sample carries more than 200,000 clones, under 70% of them seen once, and the ten largest clones take about 1.3%. The clonotype comes from a human donor with alopecia areata. The sample here was CD4+ T cells sorted from blood, taken at week 0.

The DNA of the CDR3 is TGTGCCAGCAGGGAGGACAGGGCAAACACTGAAGCTTTCTTT. As protein: CASREDRANTEAFF. The chain employs TRBV6-1 and TRBJ1-1, with 8 bases fitting TRBD1. This CDR3 spans 14 amino acids. Germline loops: CDR1 MNHNS, CDR2 SASEGT. J was trimmed by 2 bases and V by 6 bases; bases with no gene match: 5.